The rows below give T cell receptor beta chains drawn from one sample of a study of early stage breast cancer tumors. The protocol was immunoSEQ multiplex PCR, while the TCRdb copy is restricted to in-frame clones and leaves out a portion. The sample contains approximately 30,000 clones, 80% of which appear only once. Sequenced sample: blood. These receptors originate from a person between 55 and 69 years old with breast cancer. Both conserved end residues are part of each CDR3. The D gene is left open where the match is weak. Not every row has a clone size; where given, it reads once, few, many or a size class.

d_call,j_call,v_call,clone_size,cdr3_nt,cdr3_aa
TRBD2,TRBJ2-7,TRBV6-5,NA,TGTGCCAGCAGTTACTCCCCTAGCGGGAGGATCTACGAGCAGTACTTC,CASSYSPSGRIYEQYF
NA,TRBJ2-2,TRBV6-4,NA,TGTGCCAGCAGTGTTGACTTAAACACCGGGGAGCTGTTTTTT,CASSVDLNTGELFF
TRBD1,TRBJ2-2,TRBV2,once,TGTGCCATCCCGACAGGGGTCGAGGGGGGGGAGCTGTTTTTT,CAIPTGVEGGELFF
TRBD1,TRBJ2-6,TRBV18,NA,TGTGCCAGCTCACCCCCGGGACAGGGGTCCCCTGGGGCCAACGTCCTGACTTTC,CASSPPGQGSPGANVLTF
NA,TRBJ2-5,TRBV7-3,few,TGTGCCAGCAGCGCTTCAGGGTACCAAGAGACCCAGTACTTC,CASSASGYQETQYF
TRBD1,TRBJ1-5,TRBV30,NA,TGTGCCTGGAGCTTCGGGACAGGCCCCAATCAGCCCCAGCATTTT,CAWSFGTGPNQPQHF
TRBD1,TRBJ2-6,TRBV5-1,NA,TGCGCCAGCAGCTTGATGGGGACAGGGGATGTCCTGACTTTC,CASSLMGTGDVLTF
NA,TRBJ1-1,TRBV30,NA,TGTGCCTGGTCGGGGGAACGGGGCACTGAAGCTTTCTTT,CAWSGERGTEAFF
NA,TRBJ2-7,TRBV19,NA,TGTGCCAGTAGTATAGGACTGATCGTCTACGAGCAGTACTTC,CASSIGLIVYEQYF
NA,TRBJ2-2,TRBV28,few,TGTGCCAGCCGGGGTTATGCCGGGGAGCTGTTTTTT,CASRGYAGELFF
NA,TRBJ1-2,TRBV6-6,few,TGTGCCACCTCGCCGGGGGACTATGGCTACACCTTC,CATSPGDYGYTF
TRBD1,TRBJ1-6,TRBV29-1,NA,TGCAGCGTGGGGGACAGAGCTAATTCACCCCTCCACTTT,CSVGDRANSPLHF
NA,TRBJ2-5,TRBV9,NA,TGTGCCAGCAGCGTTTTCGTTGGGGGAGGAGAGACCCAGTACTTC,CASSVFVGGGETQYF
NA,TRBJ1-1,TRBV5-6,NA,TGTGCCAGCAGCTTGGCGGGAGGGGAGGTGAACACTGAAGCTTTCTTT,CASSLAGGEVNTEAFF
TRBD2,TRBJ2-1,TRBV5-1,NA,TGCGCCAGCAGCTTGGGCGCGGGACTAGCGGGAGGTAATGAGCAGTTCTTC,CASSLGAGLAGGNEQFF
NA,TRBJ2-7,TRBV29-1,NA,TGCAGCTCCAAGTCAGGCCAGTACGAGCAGTACTTC,CSSKSGQYEQYF
TRBD2,TRBJ2-1,TRBV7-2,NA,TGTGCCAGCAGTTCCGGGACTAGCGGGAGGGGTGAGCAGTTCTTC,CASSSGTSGRGEQFF
TRBD2,TRBJ2-7,TRBV29-1,NA,TGCAGCGCCCGGGGGGGGGCGTCCTACGAGCAGTACTTC,CSARGGASYEQYF
NA,TRBJ2-3,TRBV11-3,NA,TGTGCCAGCAGCTTAGAGGGGGCGGATACGCAGTATTTT,CASSLEGADTQYF
TRBD2,TRBJ2-2,TRBV13,once,TGTGCCTCACGACTCTCCGCTGGCGGGAGAGTCGGGGAGCTGTTTTTT,CASRLSAGGRVGELFF
TRBD1,TRBJ2-7,TRBV5-6,NA,TGTGCCAGCAGCTTCGCCGGACAGGGGTGGTACGAGCAGTACTTC,CASSFAGQGWYEQYF
TRBD2,TRBJ2-4,TRBV29-1,NA,TGCAGCGTTGAGTCTCGACTAGCGAGAAACATTCAGTACTTC,CSVESRLARNIQYF
NA,TRBJ1-5,TRBV19,NA,TGTGCCAGTAGCCCACCGGGACTGATTTTGCCCCAGCATTTT,CASSPPGLILPQHF
TRBD1,TRBJ2-1,TRBV7-2,NA,TGTGCCAGCAGCGTTTGGACAGGGGGATATGGGCAGTTCTTC,CASSVWTGGYGQFF
NA,TRBJ1-5,TRBV29-1,NA,TGCAGCGTTGGGGACTTCGGTCAGCCCCAGCATTTT,CSVGDFGQPQHF
TRBD2,TRBJ2-7,TRBV6-5,NA,TGTGCCAGCAGTTACTCGAGCGGGAGGCTTCCCTACGAGCAGTACTTC,CASSYSSGRLPYEQYF
TRBD2,TRBJ2-5,TRBV9,NA,TGTGCCAGCAGCGTAGGGGGGACTAGCGGGAGAGAGACCCAGTACTTC,CASSVGGTSGRETQYF
TRBD2,TRBJ2-7,TRBV11-2,NA,TGTGCCAGCAGCTTAGGACTAGCGGGTTTAAACTACGAGCAGTACTTC,CASSLGLAGLNYEQYF
TRBD2,TRBJ2-3,TRBV29-1,NA,TGCAGCGGATTGGATGGTGGGACTAGCGGGAGTATAACAGATACGCAGTATTTT,CSGLDGGTSGSITDTQYF
TRBD1,TRBJ2-6,TRBV5-1,once,TGCGCCAGCAGCTTGGGCAGGGACAGTTGCACTTTC,CASSLGRDSCTF
TRBD2,TRBJ2-3,TRBV9,NA,TGTGCCAGCAGCGCACTAGCGGGACTCACAGATACGCAGTATTTT,CASSALAGLTDTQYF
NA,TRBJ1-3,TRBV30,NA,TGTGCCTGGAGACGGGGGGCCGGAAACACCATATATTTT,CAWRRGAGNTIYF
TRBD1,TRBJ2-7,TRBV23-1,NA,TGCGCCAGCAGTCAGCTCAACTCCGGGACAGGGGGCCGTTCCTACGAGCAGTACTTC,CASSQLNSGTGGRSYEQYF
TRBD1,TRBJ1-4,TRBV5-1,NA,TGCGCCAGCAGCTTGTCTCCGGGACAGGAGGTAGAAAAACTGTTTTTT,CASSLSPGQEVEKLFF
NA,TRBJ1-1,TRBV28,NA,TGTGCCAGCAGTCTTCCTCCTCCACGGGACACTGAAGCTTTCTTT,CASSLPPPRDTEAFF
NA,TRBJ2-3,TRBV4-1,few,TGCGCCAGCAGCCAAGAACCCACAATGGATACGCAGTATTTT,CASSQEPTMDTQYF
NA,TRBJ1-1,TRBV18,NA,TGTGCCAGCTCACCCAACACTAGAAGCATGAACACTGAAGCTTTCTTT,CASSPNTRSMNTEAFF
NA,TRBJ2-3,TRBV14,once,TGTGCCAGCAGCCACAACGGGAGCGTCCCAGATACGCAGTATTTT,CASSHNGSVPDTQYF
NA,TRBJ2-5,TRBV7-7,NA,TGTGCCAGCAGCTTTACAGACCAAGAGACCCAGTACTTC,CASSFTDQETQYF
TRBD1,TRBJ2-1,TRBV19,NA,TGTGCCAGTAGTTCGGGACAGGGGTTGGATGAGCAGTTCTTC,CASSSGQGLDEQFF
TRBD1,TRBJ1-2,TRBV7-9,NA,TGTGCCAGCAGCTTAGGCCGGACAGGAACCAAGGGATCCTATGGCTACACCTTC,CASSLGRTGTKGSYGYTF
NA,TRBJ1-2,TRBV6-1,NA,TGTGCCAGCAGTGAGGGGCCTAACTATGGCTACACCTTC,CASSEGPNYGYTF
NA,TRBJ2-7,TRBV6-5,NA,TGTGCCAGCAGTTACGGGCGAACCTACGAGCAGTACTTC,CASSYGRTYEQYF
NA,TRBJ1-5,TRBV5-4,NA,TGTGCCAGCAGCTTGGCAGGGGTAGGGCTCCAGCATTTT,CASSLAGVGLQHF
TRBD2,TRBJ2-7,TRBV9,NA,TGTGCCAGCAGCGGAGGAGGGACTAGCGGGGCCTACGAGCAGTACTTC,CASSGGGTSGAYEQYF
NA,TRBJ1-3,TRBV7-8,few,TGTGCCAGCAGCTTACTTTGGTCACAGCTATCTGGAAACACCATATATTTT,CASSLLWSQLSGNTIYF
NA,TRBJ2-5,TRBV11-2,NA,TGTGCCAGCAGCTTTGGCCGGGGAGAGACCCAGTACTTC,CASSFGRGETQYF
NA,TRBJ1-5,TRBV6-5,NA,TGTGCCAGCAGTTACTCGTCTTTATCGCCCCAGCATTTT,CASSYSSLSPQHF
NA,TRBJ1-1,TRBV2,NA,TGTGCCAGCAGTGATCCCCTAGACGGACTTTTGACTGAAGCTTTCTTT,CASSDPLDGLLTEAFF
NA,TRBJ1-3,TRBV7-2,NA,TGTGCCAGCAGCTCCAAAGGGGATGGAAACACCATATATTTT,CASSSKGDGNTIYF
TRBD2,TRBJ2-7,TRBV7-2,few,TGTGCCAGCAACACTCCGGGACTAGCGGGAGGGCCTACCTACGAGCAGTACTTC,CASNTPGLAGGPTYEQYF
NA,TRBJ2-1,TRBV18,once,TGTGCCAGCTCACCGACTAGGAGCTCCTACAATGAGCAGTTCTTC,CASSPTRSSYNEQFF
TRBD1,TRBJ2-7,TRBV15,NA,TGTGCCACCAGCAGGGGACAGGGTTTCGAGCAGTACTTC,CATSRGQGFEQYF
NA,TRBJ1-5,TRBV27,few,TGTGCCAGCAGTTTCGGGGGGAATCGCAATCAGCCCCAGCATTTT,CASSFGGNRNQPQHF
NA,TRBJ1-1,TRBV18,NA,TGTGCCAGCTCACCACGGGAAATTCGGGAATCTAACACTGAAGCTTTCTTT,CASSPREIRESNTEAFF
NA,TRBJ1-2,TRBV21-1,once,TGTGCTGCGAGGCGGCAGGGGGCGGGGTCCCTTACCTATGGCTACACCTTC,CAARRQGAGSLTYGYTF
TRBD2,TRBJ2-3,TRBV2,NA,TGTGCCAGCAGTGTGGGACTAGCGGGGGACACAGATACGCAGTATTTT,CASSVGLAGDTDTQYF